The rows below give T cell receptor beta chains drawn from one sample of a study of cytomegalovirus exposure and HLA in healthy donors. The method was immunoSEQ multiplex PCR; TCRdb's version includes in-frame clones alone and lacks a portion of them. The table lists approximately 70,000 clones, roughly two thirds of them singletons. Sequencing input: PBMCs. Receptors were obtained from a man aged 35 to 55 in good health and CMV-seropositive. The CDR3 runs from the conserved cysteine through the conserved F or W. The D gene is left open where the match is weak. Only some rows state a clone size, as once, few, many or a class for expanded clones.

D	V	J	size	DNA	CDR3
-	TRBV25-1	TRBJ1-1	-	TGTGCCAGCGTGAGGAACACTGAAGCTTTCTTT	CASVRNTEAFF
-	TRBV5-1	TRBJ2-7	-	TGCGCCAGCAGCTCGGACTCCGTATCCTACGAGCAGTACTTC	CASSSDSVSYEQYF
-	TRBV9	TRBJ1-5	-	TGTGCCAGCAGCGCAAGGGGAGGGAATCAGCCCCAGCATTTT	CASSARGGNQPQHF
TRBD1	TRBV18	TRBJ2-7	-	TGTGCCAGCTCACCGGGACAGGGAATCGGCGAGCAGTACTTC	CASSPGQGIGEQYF
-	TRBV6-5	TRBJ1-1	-	TGTGCCAGCAGTCTTGCGGCACTCTCCAACACTGAAGCTTTCTTT	CASSLAALSNTEAFF
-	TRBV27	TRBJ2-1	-	TGTGCCAGCAGTAGAGCGGGTACGAGCTCCTACAATGAGCAGTTCTTC	CASSRAGTSSYNEQFF
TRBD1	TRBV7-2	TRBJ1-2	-	TGTGCCAGCAGCTCTACAGGGGGAGGGGGCTACACCTTC	CASSSTGGGGYTF
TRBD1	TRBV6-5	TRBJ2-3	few	TGTGCCAGCAAAACAGGGGAGAGCACAGATACGCAGTATTTT	CASKTGESTDTQYF
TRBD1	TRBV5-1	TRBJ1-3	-	TGCGCCAGCAGCCGGACAGGCGGCTCTGGAAACACCATATATTTT	CASSRTGGSGNTIYF
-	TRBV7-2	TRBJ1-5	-	TGTGCCAGCAGCTTAGAACAGTTCCAGCCCCAGCATTTT	CASSLEQFQPQHF
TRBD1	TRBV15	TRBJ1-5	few	TGTGCCACCAGCCCAGGGGTCCGGACAGGGCCTCAGCCCCAGCATTTT	CATSPGVRTGPQPQHF
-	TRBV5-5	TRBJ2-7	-	TGTGCCAGCAGCTTCGGGATAGCCTACGAGCAGTACTTC	CASSFGIAYEQYF
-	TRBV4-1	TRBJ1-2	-	TGCGCCAGCAGCCAAGAGTACGAGGTAGCAGACTATGGCTACACCTTC	CASSQEYEVADYGYTF
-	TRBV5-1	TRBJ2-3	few	TGCGCCAGCAGCTTGGGGGTTAGCGGCACAGATACGCAGTATTTT	CASSLGVSGTDTQYF
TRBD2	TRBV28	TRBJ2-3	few	TGTGCCAGCACCCTATCCTCCGGGGGGACAGATACGCAGTATTTT	CASTLSSGGTDTQYF
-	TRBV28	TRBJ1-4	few	TGTGCCAGCAGTTTCTCCTACTCTCGCGGAAATGAAAAACTGTTTTTT	CASSFSYSRGNEKLFF
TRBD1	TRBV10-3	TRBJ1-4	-	TGTGCCATCAATTTAACCGGGACAGGGGAGAGGAGAACTAATGAAAAACTGTTTTTT	CAINLTGTGERRTNEKLFF
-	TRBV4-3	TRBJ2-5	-	TGCGCCAGCAGCCAAGATCTTGACTATCAAGAGACCCAGTACTTC	CASSQDLDYQETQYF
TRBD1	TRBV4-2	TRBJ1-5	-	TGTGCCAGCAGCCAAGGGACAGGGGGAGCCGATCAGCCCCAGCATTTT	CASSQGTGGADQPQHF
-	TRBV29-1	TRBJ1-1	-	TGCAGCGTTAGGCAGGGTATGAACACTGAAGCTTTCTTT	CSVRQGMNTEAFF
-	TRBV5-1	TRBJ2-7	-	TGCGCCAGCAAGGCGGGTCTAGATTACTACGAGCAGTACTTC	CASKAGLDYYEQYF
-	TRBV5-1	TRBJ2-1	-	TGCGCCAGCTGGAGGGACGGCACTAACAATGAGCAGTTCTTC	CASWRDGTNNEQFF
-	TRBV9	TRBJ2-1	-	TGTGCCAGCAGCGTACAGGGCTATGAGCAGTTCTTC	CASSVQGYEQFF
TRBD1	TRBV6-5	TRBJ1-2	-	TGTGCCAGCAGCCGGGACAGTGCTAACTATGGCTACACCTTC	CASSRDSANYGYTF
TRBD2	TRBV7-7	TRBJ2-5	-	TGTGCTAGCAGCTTAGGACGGGCTAGCGGAGTGGGGACCCAGTACTTC	CASSLGRASGVGTQYF
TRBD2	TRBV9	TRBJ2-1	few	TGTGCCAGCACCGAGACTAGCGGGAGGATCAATGAGCAGTTCTTC	CASTETSGRINEQFF
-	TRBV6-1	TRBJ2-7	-	TGTGCCAGCACTAGTACGGGCAGGGTTTCCTACGAGCAGTACTTC	CASTSTGRVSYEQYF
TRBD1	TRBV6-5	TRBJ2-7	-	TGTGCCAGCAGTCGTGTTACAGGGGTCGAGCAGTACTTC	CASSRVTGVEQYF
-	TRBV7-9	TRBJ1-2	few	TGTGCCAGCAGCTTAGAGTGGCCGGGCTATGGCTACACCTTC	CASSLEWPGYGYTF
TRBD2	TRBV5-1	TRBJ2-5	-	TGCGCCAGCAGCTTGACTAGCGGGAGGGCCATGGAGACCCAGTACTTC	CASSLTSGRAMETQYF
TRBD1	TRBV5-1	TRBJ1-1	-	TGCGCCAGCAGCGGGACAGGGGCTACGGGCACTGAAGCTTTCTTT	CASSGTGATGTEAFF
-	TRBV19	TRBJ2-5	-	TGTGCCACATCGGGTAGCACCGCTTTGCAGACCCAGTACTTC	CATSGSTALQTQYF
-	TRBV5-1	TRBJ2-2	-	TGCGCCAGCAGCTTGCGGACTACCAACACCGGGGAGCTGTTTTTT	CASSLRTTNTGELFF
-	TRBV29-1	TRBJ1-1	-	TGCAGCGTTGGAGTAGCGAAGGGCACTGAAGCTTTCTTT	CSVGVAKGTEAFF
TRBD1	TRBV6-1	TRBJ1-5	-	TGTGCCAGCAGTGAGCCTGCCGGGACAGTTGGTAGCAATCAGCCCCAGCATTTT	CASSEPAGTVGSNQPQHF
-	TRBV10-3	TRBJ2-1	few	TGTGCCATCAACGGCCTAGCGACCAATGAGCAGTTCTTC	CAINGLATNEQFF
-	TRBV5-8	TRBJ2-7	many	TGTGCCAGCAGTGATAGGGGAGGCCTCTACGAGCAGTACTTC	CASSDRGGLYEQYF
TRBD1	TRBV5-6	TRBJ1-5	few	TGTGCCAGCAGACGACAGGGGGGAAATCAGCCCCAGCATTTT	CASRRQGGNQPQHF
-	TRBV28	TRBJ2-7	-	TGTGCCAGCAGTGCGGGGGCCGCGGGAACCTACGAGCAGTACTTC	CASSAGAAGTYEQYF
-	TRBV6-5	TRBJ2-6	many	TGTGCCAGCAGTTCCCGCGGGGTCTCTGGGGCCAACGTCCTGACTTTC	CASSSRGVSGANVLTF
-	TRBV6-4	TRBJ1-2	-	TGTGCCAGCAGTGTAGACGGGGGAAGTGGCTACACCTTC	CASSVDGGSGYTF
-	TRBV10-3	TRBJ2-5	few	TGTGCCATCAGTGATATCGGGAGCAAGAGAACCCAGTACTTC	CAISDIGSKRTQYF
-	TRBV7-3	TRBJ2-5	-	TGTGCCAGCAGCATGTCACAGGGAAATCAAGAGACCCAGTACTTC	CASSMSQGNQETQYF
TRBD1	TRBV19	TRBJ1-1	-	TGTGCCAGTAAGTTACAGGGGGCGCAGGACACTGAAGCTTTCTTT	CASKLQGAQDTEAFF
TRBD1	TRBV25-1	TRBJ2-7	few	TGTGCCAGCAGTCTCCCAGGGGGATTCTTCGAGCAGTACTTC	CASSLPGGFFEQYF
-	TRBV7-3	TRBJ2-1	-	TGTGCCAGCAGCCAGAACCCTAGCGTCTTCTCCTACAATGAGCAGTTCTTC	CASSQNPSVFSYNEQFF
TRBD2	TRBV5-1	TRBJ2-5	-	TGCGCCAGCAGCTGGGGACTAGCGGGTCGGGAGACCCAGTACTTC	CASSWGLAGRETQYF
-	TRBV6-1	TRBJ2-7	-	TGTGCCAGCACTACAGACGTTGCCTACGAGCAGTACTTC	CASTTDVAYEQYF
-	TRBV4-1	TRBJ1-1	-	TGCGCCAGCAGTCTAACGGAGGGTACTTCGAACACTGAAGCTTTCTTT	CASSLTEGTSNTEAFF
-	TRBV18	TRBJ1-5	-	TGTGCCAGCTCTCAAGCGGGACCGGATCAGCCCCAGCATTTT	CASSQAGPDQPQHF
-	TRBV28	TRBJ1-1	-	TGTGCCAGCTGGACAGCCCAGAACACTGAAGCTTTCTTT	CASWTAQNTEAFF
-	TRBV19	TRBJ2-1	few	TGTGCCAGTAAAAAACCGCTGGAGGACGGGCTTAATGAGCAGTTCTTC	CASKKPLEDGLNEQFF
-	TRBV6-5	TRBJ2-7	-	TGTGCCAGCAGTTACTCGCCCTTTCGCGGGACCTACGAGCAGTACTTC	CASSYSPFRGTYEQYF
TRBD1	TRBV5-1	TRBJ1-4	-	TGCGCCAGCAGCTTTGACAGGGGAGGTGAAAAACTGTTTTTT	CASSFDRGGEKLFF
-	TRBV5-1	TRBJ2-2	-	TGCGCCAGCGGCCAGGGCACCGGGGAGCTGTTTTTT	CASGQGTGELFF
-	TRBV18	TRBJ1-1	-	TGTGCCAGCTCCCCGGGAGGAAACACTGAAGCTTTCTTT	CASSPGGNTEAFF
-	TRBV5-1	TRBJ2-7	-	TGCGCCAGCAGCTTGAAACCCAACAACGAGCAGTACTTC	CASSLKPNNEQYF
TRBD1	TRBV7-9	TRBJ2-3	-	TGTGCCAGCAGCCTCAGACAGGGGTCCACAGATACGCAGTATTTT	CASSLRQGSTDTQYF
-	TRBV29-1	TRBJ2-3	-	TGCAGCGTTGGGGCTGAGAGCACAGATACGCAGTATTTT	CSVGAESTDTQYF
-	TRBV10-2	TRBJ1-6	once	TGCGCCAGCACTTACGACAGCAATAATTCACCCCTCCACTTT	CASTYDSNNSPLHF